These 16 T cell receptor beta chains were all obtained from the same sample, sequenced in a study of shared clonotypes between healthy human individuals. Sequencing was performed with immunoSEQ multiplex PCR; in TCRdb, only in-frame clones are kept and a portion is missing. The sample holds more than 2 million clones, over 85% seen once. The naive CD8 subset, CD45RO-negative cells positively selected for CCR7, excluded terminally differentiated effector memory CD45RA+ cells. Source material: naive CD8+ T cells sorted from blood. Receptors were obtained from a man aged 18 to 30 in good health.

This rearrangement joins TRBV2 to TRBJ2-5; D tentatively fits TRBD1 or TRBD2 (5 bases each). Germline V CDR1 and CDR2: SNHLY, FYNNEI. V dropped 1 base and J dropped 5 bases, with 11 bases sitting between them. This CDR3 region has 14 residues. DNA of the CDR3: TGTGCCAGCAGTGAAGTATGGGGGATGGAGACCCAGTACTTC. Protein sequence: CASSEVWGMETQYF.

V usage is TRBV4-1 and J usage is TRBJ2-7; the D is unclear. This CDR3 region has 16 residues. Germline V gene data show CDR1 as MGHRA and CDR2 as YSYEKL. Trimming took 3 bases from V and 0 from J, leaving 15 bases between them. As DNA, the CDR3 is TGCGCCAGCAGCCATGAGGTGTGGGCGAGCTCCTACGAGCAGTACTTC. This sequence encodes CASSHEVWASSYEQYF.

Only a few counts were recorded for this clone. V gene TRBV27 combines with J gene TRBJ2-7; 14 bases fit TRBD2. With V trimmed by 0 bases and J by 5 bases, 6 bases remained unmatched. The CDR3 loop spans 17 amino acids. Germline V gene data show CDR1 as MNHEY and CDR2 as SMNVEV (reference sequence). The CDR3 DNA is TGTGCCAGCAGTTTATCGGGGACTAGCGGGAGAACCCACGAGCAGTACTTC. It codes for CASSLSGTSGRTHEQYF.

The chain carries TRBV10-2 and TRBJ2-7; the match to TRBD1 covers 7 bases. CDR1 and CDR2 from the germline V gene are WSHSY and SAAADI. This CDR3 comprises 13 residues. V shed 9 bases, J shed 4 bases, and the junction held 9 bases outside the gene matches. The chain's CDR3 is CASTFGTDYEQYF. DNA for the CDR3: TGCGCCAGTACTTTTGGGACAGATTACGAGCAGTACTTC.

This chain connects TRBV4-3 to TRBJ2-1; D is uncertain. From germline, CDR1 is LGHNA and CDR2 YSLEER. CDR3 size: 13 residues. V gave up 4 bases and J gave up 5 bases, with 9 bases separating them. The CDR3 DNA sequence: TGCGCCAGCAGCCCTCTACTGAACAATGAGCAGTTCTTC. Translated: CASSPLLNNEQFF.

The chain recombines TRBV10-2 with TRBJ1-1, with 9 nucleotides matching TRBD1. The CDR3 is 15 amino acids. Unmatched junction bases numbered 4, after V lost 0 bases and J lost 5 bases. Germline CDR1 is WSHSY and CDR2 is SAAADI. The CDR3 loop reads CASSESETGGTEAFF. In DNA form, the CDR3 reads TGCGCCAGCAGTGAGTCCGAGACAGGGGGGACTGAAGCTTTCTTT.

V usage is TRBV4-1 and J usage is TRBJ2-7; D may be TRBD1 (6 bases). The length of the CDR3 is 17 residues. Trimming shortened V by 1 base and J by 2 bases, and 18 bases separated the two germline ends. Germline V gives CDR1 MGHRA, CDR2 YSYEKL. The CDR3 region has the DNA TGCGCCAGCAGCCAAGGGCCTCCGGGACACCTAGCCTACGAGCAGTACTTC. Encoded protein: CASSQGPPGHLAYEQYF.

J is TRBJ2-3 and V is TRBV6-1; TRBD2 agrees at 7 bases. This CDR3 is built from 16 residues. Trimming at V came to 2 bases and at J to 5 bases, leaving 10 bases not matched to a gene. The germline gives CDR1 MNHNS, CDR2 SASEGT. The CDR3 loop reads CASSELIAGPRDTQYF. The CDR3, as DNA: TGTGCCAGCAGTGAATTGATAGCGGGTCCCAGAGATACGCAGTATTTT.

The CDR3 protein is CASSGVRNTNEKLFF. As DNA, the CDR3 is TGTGCCAGCAGTGGAGTCAGGAACACTAATGAAAAACTGTTTTTT. The rearrangement links TRBV6-1 to TRBJ1-4; D uncertain. The germline V gene encodes CDR1 MNHNS and CDR2 SASEGT. The CDR3 spans 15 residues. V was pared by 4 bases and J by 2 bases, with 11 bases between.

This chain connects TRBV29-1 to TRBJ2-7; 9 positions match TRBD2. Per germline, CDR1 SQVTM and CDR2 ANQGSEA. Unmatched junction bases numbered 3, after V lost 6 bases and J lost 3 bases. The CDR3 covers 12 residues. The CDR3 sequence is CSVIAGDYEQYF. DNA for the CDR3: TGCAGCGTCATAGCGGGAGACTACGAGCAGTACTTC.

The rearrangement joins TRBV19 to TRBJ2-2; D gene uncertain. Trimming shortened V by 0 bases and J by 6 bases, and 5 bases separated the two germline ends. Germline CDR1 is LNHDA and CDR2 is SQIVND (reference sequence). This CDR3 region has 13 residues. The CDR3 loop is CASSIDHPGELFF. In DNA form, the CDR3 reads TGTGCCAGTAGTATAGATCACCCCGGGGAGCTGTTTTTT.

V gene TRBV4-1 combines with J gene TRBJ1-2; D possibly corresponds to TRBD1 (5 bases). This CDR3 is 16 amino acids long. CDR1 and CDR2 (germline): MGHRA, YSYEKL. V gave up 2 bases and J gave up 4 bases, with 17 bases separating them. CDR3 loop: CASSQSSGLEAYGYTF. CDR3 nucleotides: TGCGCCAGCAGCCAATCCTCAGGGCTCGAGGCCTATGGCTACACCTTC.

This clone was seen a single time. The chain couples TRBV13 to TRBJ2-1; D is perhaps TRBD2 (6 bases). Trimming shortened V by 4 bases and J by 7 bases, and 17 bases separated the two germline ends. CDR1 is PRHDT and CDR2 is FYEKMQ in the germline V gene (reference sequence). This CDR3 has 15 amino acids. The CDR3 is CASSSTGTALNEQFF. The CDR3 region has the DNA TGTGCCAGCAGCTCTACCGGGACTGCGTTAAATGAGCAGTTCTTC.

The chain recombines TRBV28 with TRBJ1-1; 7 bases map to TRBD1. Germline values: CDR1 MDHEN, CDR2 SYDVKM. The CDR3 covers 16 residues. Trimming took 5 bases from V and 1 from J; bases not matched to a gene: 10. The CDR3 coding sequence is TGTGCCAGCAGTGTGGCCCAAGACAGGGCGAACACTGAAGCTTTCTTT. Encoded protein: CASSVAQDRANTEAFF.

The chain joins TRBV9 to TRBJ1-1; 7 nucleotides line up with TRBD1. This CDR3 is 13 amino acids long. Per germline, CDR1 SGDLS and CDR2 YYNGEE. V lost 4 bases to trimming and J lost 3 bases; unmatched junction nucleotides: 3. In DNA form, the CDR3 reads TGTGCCAGCAGCACAGGGGCAGACACTGAAGCTTTCTTT. Translation gives CASSTGADTEAFF.

As to this clone: This same CDR3 is encoded by further DNA sequences in the sample. V gene TRBV5-6 combines with J gene TRBJ2-7, with D perhaps being TRBD1 or TRBD2 (5 bases each). Between the trimmed V and J ends, which lost 2 bases and 4 bases, there was a span of 10 bases. The CDR3 loop spans 13 amino acids. CDR1 and CDR2 from the germline V gene are SGHDT and YYEEEE. The CDR3 coding sequence is TGTGCCAGCAGCTTTGGGGGTTCATACGAGCAGTACTTC. It is translated as CASSFGGSYEQYF.